This TCR beta chain was sequenced in a study of T cell responses to AZD1222 COVID-19 vaccine. Findings and caveats of the study: A mostly white British donor set with more females was recruited, and clonal diversity was possibly underestimated. Seropositive at baseline were only a handful of AZD1222 recipients.

Note on this clone: Its cognate antigen is unknown.

Analysis merged second doses at about 4 or about 12 weeks. TCRdb's table, derived via immunoSEQ multiplex PCR, lists solely in-frame clones and lacks some. The data contain 110,000 to 150,000 clones, about nine tenths of them singletons. Trimming shortened V by 4 bases and J by 4 bases, and 17 bases separated the two germline ends. This CDR3 has 16 amino acids. In germline, CDR1 is SGHDN, CDR2 FVKESK. The clonotype comes from an adult who received the AZD1222 COVID-19 vaccine. This chain connects TRBV14 to TRBJ2-1; the D gene could be TRBD1 or TRBD2 (5 bases each). The sequences come from peripheral blood, collected 28 days after the second AZD1222 dose. The DNA for the CDR3 is TGTGCCAGCAGCCCTAAGGGGTGGGAGTCTTACAATGAGCAGTTCTTC. Its translation is CASSPKGWESYNEQFF.